This TCR beta chain originates from a study of CD8+ T cells in alopecia areata. Treatment denoted: oral pan-JAK inhibitor, 5-10 mg twice daily. Extracted from the samples, RNA was reverse transcribed into cDNA to serve as the sequencing template. Profiled with immunoSEQ multiplex PCR; TCRdb holds only in-frame clones, not every one. This sample has 120,000 or so clones, with 50% to 75% found just once. Trimming took 7 bases from V and 0 from J, leaving 12 bases between them. The CDR3 length is 14 residues. The germline V gene has CDR1 LNHDA and CDR2 SQIVND (reference sequence). The starting material was CD8+ T cells sorted from blood, obtained at week 4, from a patient treated with tofacitinib. The sequence derives from a human donor with alopecia areata. The gene calls are TRBV19 and TRBJ1-1; D might be TRBD1 (6 bases). In nucleotides, the CDR3 is TGTGCCAGTAATCCGGGACACCTGAACACTGAAGCTTTCTTT. Amino acid sequence: CASNPGHLNTEAFF.